What follows are 10 T cell receptor beta chains derived from one specimen sequenced in a study of Graves' ophthalmopathy and Graves' hyperthyroidism. Amplifying from RNA transcripts, the study obtained TCR beta CDR3 regions. HTBI primers were employed in first-round RT-PCR, then a second-round multiplex PCR followed. TCRdb analysed the multiplex PCR reads with MiXCR anew, one entry per CDR3 protein. The sample contains roughly 1.1 million distinct CDR3 sequences, roughly two fifths of which appear only once. The sequencing sample was made of peripheral blood or thyroid tissue (not recorded which). The origin of the receptors is an adult man with Graves' hyperthyroidism.

Points on this clonotype: A read error may be the cause here, since a much bigger clone is one base away. This chain uses TRBV29-1 with TRBJ1-5; D is ambiguous. The germline gives CDR1 SQVTM, CDR2 ANQGSEA. CDR3 length: 12 amino acids. Between the trimmed V and J ends, which lost 0 bases and 11 bases, there was a span of 11 bases. CDR3 DNA sequence: TGCAGCGTTGAAGATTACCGGGAGACCCAGCATTTT. The encoded protein is CSVEDYRETQHF.

This clonotype was picked up many times. The chain uses TRBV20-1 and TRBJ1-2; D gene unclear. Germline V lookup: CDR1 DFQATT, CDR2 SNEGSKA (reference sequence). The CDR3 spans 10 residues. Trimming stripped 2 bases from V and 7 bases from J, with 5 bases between. CDR3 sequence reads: CSARLVGYTF. Here the CDR3 DNA reads TGCAGTGCTAGACTGGTTGGCTACACCTTC.

This clonotype was detected once. A single base separates this from a much larger clone, so it may be a read error. The rearrangement joins TRBV7-2 to TRBJ2-5, with D possibly TRBD2 on 6 matching bases. Per the germline V gene, CDR1 is SGHTA and CDR2 is FQGNSA. The CDR3 contains 15 residues. The CDR3 DNA follows: TGTGCCGGCAGCTTAGGCGGGGCGTCACAAGAGACCCAGTACTTC. This translates into CAGSLGGASQETQYF.

In this sample, this clonotype turned up many times. The chain is built from TRBV20-1 and TRBJ2-7, with D hard to call. CDR1 and CDR2 (germline): DFQATT, SNEGSKA (reference sequence). V was cut by 3 bases and J by 6 bases, with 9 bases left in between. This CDR3 is built from 11 residues. The CDR3 protein is CSASLAAEQYF. In DNA, the CDR3 is TGCAGTGCTAGTTTGGCTGCCGAGCAGTACTTC.

This chain links TRBV29-1 with TRBJ2-7, with TRBD2 matching over 7 bases. V shed 8 bases and J 0 bases; nucleotides not matched to a gene: 4. The CDR3 runs to 12 residues. Germline-derived CDR1 and CDR2 are SQVTM and ANQGSEA. The CDR3 protein is CSLGGASYEQYF. As DNA, the CDR3 is TGCAGCTTGGGAGGGGCCTCCTACGAGCAGTACTTC.

V usage is TRBV15 and J usage is TRBJ1-1, with a tentative D call TRBD1 (5 bases). The CDR3 has 15 amino acids. V shed 1 base and J shed 3 bases, with 12 bases lying between them. CDR1 LNHNV and CDR2 YYDKDF come from the germline V gene (reference sequence). CDR3 nucleotides: TGTGCCACCAGCAGAGTTGGGGGATCCCACACTGAAGCTTTCTTT. Protein sequence: CATSRVGGSHTEAFF. Supplemented by reference TRBV15 and TRBJ1-1, the full variable domain reads DAMVIQNPRYQVTQFGKPVTLSCSQTLNHNVMYWYQQKSSQAPKLLFHYYDKDFNNEADTPDNFQSRRPNTSFCFLDIRSPGLGDTAMYLCATSRVGGSHTEAFFGQGTRLTVV.

The chain employs TRBV5-6 and TRBJ2-7; 7 bases line up with TRBD2. Germline assignment: CDR1 SGHDT and CDR2 YYEEEE. The CDR3 totals 14 residues. V gave up 1 base and J gave up 0 bases; unmatched junction bases: 1. This CDR3 is CASSLWGGSYEQYF. The DNA for the CDR3 is TGTGCCAGCAGCTTGTGGGGGGGCTCCTACGAGCAGTACTTC.

The chain employs TRBV29-1 and TRBJ2-5; D might be TRBD2 (5 bases). Trimming removed 7 bases at V and 5 bases at J, with 17 bases between. The CDR3 has 13 residues. Germline values: CDR1 SQVTM, CDR2 ANQGSEA. CDR3 in DNA: TGCAGCGACCGTGATGGGGAGTCGGAGACCCAGTACTTC. Its translation is CSDRDGESETQYF.

This sequence joins TRBV7-8 and TRBJ2-2; 11 bases agree with TRBD1. CDR1 and CDR2 from the germline V gene are SGHVS and FQNEAQ. The J segment lost 6 bases and the V segment lost 5 bases, leaving 8 bases of the junction unmatched. The CDR3 contains 16 residues. The chain's CDR3 is CASSPLRTGGSGELFF. The CDR3 nucleotides read TGTGCCAGCAGCCCCCTCCGGACAGGGGGCTCCGGGGAGCTGTTTTTT.

This clonotype was picked up many times. The J gene is TRBJ2-7, the V gene TRBV9; weak D call: TRBD1 (6 bases). The CDR3 is 11 amino acids. Trimming removed 5 bases at V and 7 bases at J, with 10 bases between. Germline V gene lookup returns CDR1 SGDLS and CDR2 YYNGEE. The CDR3 sequence is CASSLDREQYF. In DNA form, the CDR3 reads TGTGCCAGCAGTCTCGACAGGGAGCAGTACTTC. The full variable domain, rest sourced from reference TRBV9 and TRBJ2-7, is DSGVTQTPKHLITATGQRVTLRCSPRSGDLSVYWYQQSLDQGLQFLIQYYNGEERAKGNILERFSAQQFPDLHSELNLSSLELGDSALYFCASSLDREQYFGPGTRLTVT.